A selection of T cell receptor beta chains follows, all from one sample in a study of T-cell reconstitution after alpha-beta-depleted transplantation in children. TCRdb reanalysed the PCR reads using MiXCR and keeps one entry per CDR3 protein. The table records hundreds of thousands of distinct CDR3 sequences, roughly 17% of them present only once. The starting material was PBMCs from the stem cell graft donor, obtained from the stem cell graft. Source of these receptors: a human donor who donated a stem cell graft to a child with acute myeloid leukemia. CDR3s leave out the opening cysteine and the closing phenylalanine or tryptophan.

v_call cdr3_aa
TRBV20-1 SARTVHSNQPQH
TRBV5-1 ASSSQGANYGYT
TRBV20-1 SARDGSAGYGFT
TRBV20-1 SAEDRDRGSNQPQH
TRBV7-2 ASSPSDRLNSPLH
TRBV5-1 ASSWEDGNTGELF
TRBV20-1 SANPPGRSVAF
TRBV20-1 SARDDQSRGYT
TRBV20-1 STSDLHQPQH
TRBV20-1 SARGGAGTEQY
TRBV15 ATVGTGGWGETQY
TRBV20-1 SAATGGNQPQH
TRBV6-1 ARSAGNYGYT
TRBV11-2 ASSLEGRGPDEQF
TRBV4-1 ASSQGPQGQYNEQF
TRBV7-9 ASKGFSGNTIY
TRBV15 ATSRVGGSGNTIY
TRBV29-1 SVEVGSGAGEAF
TRBV28 ASRDLAVGETQY
TRBV6-5 ASSYGSGGHNSPLH
TRBV20-1 SARSTPGQGATDTQY
TRBV12-3/TRBV12-4 ASSLRTGYEQY
TRBV20-1 SASRGKVEETQY
TRBV20-1 SAISGGSNQPQH
TRBV19 ASSSTGRHNEQF
TRBV29-1 SAGGDSSYGEQF
TRBV9 ASSVLRVEDGYT
TRBV5-5 ASSLMRAGGTEAF
TRBV18 ASSPPRGGGQY
TRBV20-1 SARVGGVQETQY
TRBV12-3/TRBV12-4 ASSFDRGDYEQY
TRBV5-5 ASSLRLLGDRADEQY
TRBV20-1 SAPSSGANVLT
TRBV3-1 ASSQGQPPETQY
TRBV5-1 ASSLGRTDMDEAF
TRBV7-2 ASSLAGGAINEQF
TRBV20-1 SARGMAGGSSYEQY
TRBV6-4 ASSQRDRASGANVLT
TRBV7-8 ASSSRATGNEQF
TRBV9 ASSVYGSGDPGELF
TRBV20-1 SAAPTGGGQPQH
TRBV29-1 SVDDEQF